These 10 T cell receptor beta chains were all obtained from the same sample, sequenced in a study of blood T cell repertoires in COVID-19. Sequencing used immunoSEQ multiplex PCR; TCRdb keeps in-frame clones, though not all of them. Counted here are around 230,000 clones, over 70% occurring once; the ten biggest clones make up 7.9%. Sequencing was done on a sample of peripheral blood. These receptors all stem from a woman older than 75 with acute or convalescent COVID-19.

This chain connects TRBV5-1 to TRBJ1-1, with D perhaps TRBD1 (6 bases). Trimming removed 2 bases at V and 5 bases at J, with 13 bases between. CDR3 length equals 14 residues. The germline V gene has CDR1 SGHRS and CDR2 YFSETQ. The CDR3 spells CASSFSQGRTEAFF. The CDR3 region has the DNA TGCGCCAGCAGCTTTTCACAGGGCCGAACTGAAGCTTTCTTT.

This clone occurred a few times. The chain couples TRBV19 to TRBJ1-1; D is possibly TRBD1 (5 bases). Germline CDR1 and CDR2: LNHDA and SQIVND (reference sequence). V lost 3 bases to trimming and J lost 5 bases, with 13 bases between them. The CDR3 has 14 residues. The CDR3 spells CASSIGATETEAFF. In DNA form, the CDR3 reads TGTGCCAGTAGTATTGGGGCGACGGAGACTGAAGCTTTCTTT.

The chain uses TRBV9 and TRBJ1-4, with a weak D call TRBD1 (5 bases). The germline V gene encodes CDR1 SGDLS and CDR2 YYNGEE. Trimming removed 3 bases from V and 2 bases from J, with 14 bases in between. The CDR3 is made up of 16 amino acids. CDR3 in amino acids: CASSERRGSTNEKLFF. The CDR3, as DNA: TGTGCCAGCAGCGAGAGGAGGGGTTCTACTAATGAAAAACTGTTTTTT.

This clone was seen a few times. This rearrangement joins TRBV28 to TRBJ2-1; 11 bases are a match to TRBD2. This CDR3 contains 18 residues. With V trimmed by 6 bases and J by 0 bases, 10 bases remained unmatched. The germline V gene has CDR1 MDHEN and CDR2 SYDVKM. The chain's CDR3 is CASRGGLAVSSSYNEQFF. CDR3 coding DNA: TGTGCCAGCAGAGGGGGACTAGCGGTGTCTAGCTCCTACAATGAGCAGTTCTTC.

This chain connects TRBV27 to TRBJ1-2, with D possibly TRBD1 on 6 matching bases. The CDR3 consists of 15 residues. V was pared by 6 bases and J by 1 base, with 15 bases between. Germline CDR1 and CDR2: MNHEY and SMNVEV (reference sequence). CDR3 residues: CASRASGARNYGYTF. CDR3 nucleotides: TGTGCCAGCAGGGCCTCAGGGGCGCGTAACTATGGCTACACCTTC.

The chain carries TRBV5-1 and TRBJ1-3; D might be TRBD1 (6 bases). Looked up from germline, CDR1 is SGHRS and CDR2 is YFSETQ. CDR3 length: 15 residues. The ends were cut back, 4 bases at V and 3 bases at J, with 14 bases in the middle. The CDR3 protein is CASSPGHRDGNTIYF. CDR3 DNA: TGCGCCAGCAGCCCAGGACACAGGGATGGAAACACCATATATTTT.

The rearrangement joins TRBV6-5 to TRBJ2-3, with 12 nucleotides matching TRBD2. The CDR3 length is 15 residues. J lost 2 bases, V lost 6 bases, and 3 bases had no gene match. The germline gives CDR1 MNHEY, CDR2 SVGAGI. CDR3 bases: TGTGCCAGCAGGGGACTAGCGGGCGTCACAGATACGCAGTATTTT. It translates to CASRGLAGVTDTQYF.

The chain carries TRBV3-1 (or the pseudogene TRBV3-2) and TRBJ2-7, with D possibly TRBD1 on 6 matching bases. Between the trimmed V and J ends, which lost 6 bases and 6 bases, there was a span of 9 bases. Germline assignment: CDR1 LGHDT and CDR2 YNNKEL (reference sequence). The CDR3 is made up of 11 amino acids. CDR3 DNA sequence: TGTGCCAGCAGTCAGGGGTCCGAGCAGTACTTC. Protein product: CASSQGSEQYF.

The J gene is TRBJ2-3, the V gene TRBV5-1, with 7 bases identical to TRBD1. Germline loops: CDR1 SGHRS, CDR2 YFSETQ. The CDR3 runs to 14 residues. Germline trimming cut 3 bases from V and 2 bases from J; bases unmatched to any gene: 3. The CDR3 nucleotides read TGCGCCAGCAGCTGGGACAGAACCACAGATACGCAGTATTTT. Protein: CASSWDRTTDTQYF.

The chain combines TRBV5-8 with TRBJ2-2, with D uncertain. Per the germline V gene, CDR1 is SGHTS and CDR2 is YDEGEE. Trimming shortened V by 0 bases and J by 0 bases, and 6 bases separated the two germline ends. The CDR3 has 15 amino acids. As DNA, the CDR3 is TGTGCCAGCAGCTTGGAAACGGCGAACACCGGGGAGCTGTTTTTT. Amino acid sequence: CASSLETANTGELFF. The full variable domain, rest sourced from reference TRBV5-8 and TRBJ2-2, is EAGVTQSPTHLIKTRGQQATLRCSPISGHTSVYWYQQALGLGLQFLLWYDEGEERNRGNFPPRFSGRQFPNYSSELNVNALELEDSALYLCASSLETANTGELFFGEGSRLTVL.